The clone carrying this TCR beta chain was seen only once. The source of the sample is a study of control samples from healthy donors and cancer patients. Measured with immunoSEQ multiplex PCR; TCRdb has only the in-frame clones, and not every one. The data hold 120,000 or so clones, with about 89% observed a single time. Deletions cut 1 base from V and 4 bases from J, with 7 bases between. The CDR3 loop spans 13 amino acids. The germline V gene encodes CDR1 SGHTA and CDR2 FQGNSA. Sequencing was performed on blood. J is TRBJ1-2 and V is TRBV7-2; D is uncertain. The receptor was isolated from a man aged 55 to 70 in good health. The CDR3, as DNA: TGTGCCAGCAGCTTAGTGAGGACCTATGGCTACACCTTC. It translates to CASSLVRTYGYTF. The variable domain in full, with the rest retrieved from reference TRBV7-2 and TRBJ1-2, is GAGVSQSPSNKVTEKGKDVELRCDPISGHTALYWYRQSLGQGLEFLIYFQGNSAPDKSGLPSDRFSAERTGGSVSTLTIQRTQQEDSAVYLCASSLVRTYGYTFGSGTRLTVV.